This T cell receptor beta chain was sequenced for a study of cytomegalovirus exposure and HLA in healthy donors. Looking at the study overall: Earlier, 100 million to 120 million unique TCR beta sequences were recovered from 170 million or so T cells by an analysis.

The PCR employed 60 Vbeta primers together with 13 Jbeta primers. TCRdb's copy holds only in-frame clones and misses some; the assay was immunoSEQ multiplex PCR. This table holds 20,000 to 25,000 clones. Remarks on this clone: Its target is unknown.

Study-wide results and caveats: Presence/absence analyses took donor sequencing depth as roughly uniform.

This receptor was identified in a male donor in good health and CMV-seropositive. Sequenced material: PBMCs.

The CDR3 sequence is CASSLGGSYNEQFF. CDR3 nucleotide sequence: TGTGCCAGCAGTTTGGGCGGGAGCTACAATGAGCAGTTCTTC. The V and J genes are TRBV27 and TRBJ2-1, with 7 bases matching TRBD2. Looked up from germline, CDR1 is MNHEY and CDR2 is SMNVEV (reference sequence). Unmatched junction bases numbered 2, after V lost 3 bases and J lost 3 bases. The CDR3 is 14 amino acids.